These 30 T cell receptor beta chains were all obtained from the same sample, sequenced in a study of post-analysis software for immune sequencing data. Study outcomes and limitations: TRBV segments more frequent in patients than in controls numbered a few and included TRBV5-6, TRBV5-1 and TRBV20-1.

Unique-molecular-identifier-tagged TCR beta cDNA libraries were used. In TCRdb, the PCR reads were re-called with MiXCR into one record per CDR3 protein. This table has approximately 730,000 distinct CDR3 sequences, around 42% appearing once. These receptors have no identified antigens. Sequencing input: blood. The source of these receptors is a girl aged 5 to 17 with multiple sclerosis.

V usage is TRBV6-5 and J usage is TRBJ2-1, with 7 bases matching TRBD2. V dropped 7 bases and J dropped 8; count of bases not matched to a gene: 17. CDR1 is MNHEY and CDR2 is SVGAGI in the germline V gene. The CDR3 is 16 amino acids. The CDR3 sequence is CASTYGSGGRGDEQFF. The CDR3 DNA follows: TGTGCCAGCACTTATGGGAGTGGCGGGAGAGGAGATGAGCAGTTCTTC.

The chain uses TRBV11-1 and TRBJ2-1, with D perhaps TRBD1 (6 bases). This CDR3 region has 13 residues. Germline assignment: CDR1 SGHAT and CDR2 FQDESV (reference sequence). V lost 1 base, J lost 10 bases, and 11 bases lay in between. The CDR3 coding sequence is TGTGCCAGCAGCTTAGTTCCGGGGACAGAGCAGTTCTTC. Its translation is CASSLVPGTEQFF. Drawing the rest from reference TRBV11-1 and TRBJ2-1, the complete variable domain is EAEVAQSPRYKITEKSQAVAFWCDPISGHATLYWYRQILGQGPELLVQFQDESVVDDSQLPKDRFSAERLKGVDSTLKIQPAELGDSAMYLCASSLVPGTEQFFGPGTRLTVL.

With regard to this clonotype: At one end, the junction sequence differs from germline, possibly due to a read error. V and J are TRBV12-3 or TRBV12-4 and TRBJ2-3, with TRBD1 identical over 8 bases. The CDR3 contains 19 residues. CDR3: CASSRRQGTLTTSTDTQYF. Here the CDR3 DNA reads TGTGCCAGCAGCCGGAGACAGGGGACACTAACTACTAGCACAGATACTCAGTATTTT.

V usage is TRBV5-1 and J usage is TRBJ2-7, with D maybe TRBD2 (6 bases). The ends were cut back, 0 bases at V and 2 bases at J, with 15 bases in the middle. Germline CDR1 is SGHRS and CDR2 is YFSETQ. CDR3 length equals 16 residues. The CDR3 loop reads CASSLEVLANTYEQYF. For the CDR3, the DNA is TGCGCCAGCAGCTTGGAGGTGCTAGCGAACACCTACGAGCAGTACTTC.

This rearrangement joins TRBV6-6 to TRBJ2-7; D is possibly TRBD1 or TRBD2 (5 bases each). The J call may be faulty, since TRBJ2-5 better matches the DNA end. This CDR3 comprises 15 residues. Germline V CDR1 and CDR2: MNHNY, SVGAGI (reference sequence). In DNA form, the CDR3 reads TGTGCCAGCAGGTTTCTGACAGAGGCGGGAGAGACCCAGTACTTC. Translating it yields CASRFLTEAGETQYF.

This sequence joins TRBV4-1 and TRBJ2-5, with 7 bases aligning to TRBD1. CDR3 length equals 15 residues. Germline trimming cut 0 bases from V and 2 bases from J; bases unmatched to any gene: 3. From germline, CDR1 is MGHRA and CDR2 YSYEKL. CDR3 sequence: CASSQDGTAQETQYF. In DNA, the CDR3 is TGCGCCAGCAGCCAAGATGGGACAGCTCAAGAGACCCAGTACTTC.

This sequence joins TRBV20-1 and TRBJ2-5; D possibly matches TRBD1 or TRBD2 (5 bases each). Germline V gene sequence: CDR1 DFQATT, CDR2 SNEGSKA (reference sequence). V gave up 3 bases and J gave up 7 bases, with 15 bases separating them. The CDR3 covers 13 residues. The CDR3 DNA reads as TGCAGTGCTAGCGCCGGGGCCCGGGGGACCCAGTACTTC. The encoded protein is CSASAGARGTQYF.

Only a few counts were recorded for this clonotype. V gene TRBV20-1 combines with J gene TRBJ2-7; TRBD2 aligns across 7 bases. The CDR3 runs 15 residues. Germline V gives CDR1 DFQATT, CDR2 SNEGSKA (reference sequence). After removal of 0 bases from V and 3 bases from J, the junction contained 8 bases not matched to a gene. This CDR3 is CSARDPASGLYEQYF. The CDR3 region has the DNA TGCAGTGCTAGAGATCCGGCTAGCGGACTCTACGAGCAGTACTTC.

The V call is TRBV20-1, the J call TRBJ2-5; 9 bases map to TRBD2. Germline CDR1 is DFQATT and CDR2 is SNEGSKA (reference sequence). V shed 6 bases, J shed 11 bases, and the junction held 16 bases outside the gene matches. The CDR3 is 14 residues long. CDR3 sequence: CSAFSGSGANEQYF. CDR3 bases: TGCAGTGCCTTTAGCGGGAGCGGGGCTAATGAGCAGTACTTC.

The rearrangement uses TRBV7-2 and TRBJ1-4; 7 nucleotides match TRBD1. Germline V gives CDR1 SGHTA, CDR2 FQGNSA. The CDR3 contains 15 residues. V lost 2 bases to trimming and J lost 5 bases; unmatched junction nucleotides: 5. The CDR3 nucleotides are TGTGCCAGCAGCTTAAGATTACAGGGGAATGAAAAACTGTTTTTT. This translates into CASSLRLQGNEKLFF.

The chain has TRBV6-2 or TRBV6-3 and TRBJ1-5, with a tentative D call TRBD1 (6 bases). V was cut by 5 bases and J by 3 bases, with 17 bases left in between. CDR3 length: 16 amino acids. Germline V gives CDR1 MNHEY, CDR2 SVGEGT. CDR3 coding DNA: TGTGCCAGCAGTCCATACAGGGAACCCACCAATCAGCCCCAGCATTTT. Its translation: CASSPYREPTNQPQHF.

This clonotype was detected a few times. This chain connects TRBV27 to TRBJ2-4, with a weak D call TRBD2 (5 bases). TRBJ2-7 matches the DNA end more closely, so the J call is doubtful. Looked up from germline, CDR1 is MNHEY and CDR2 is SMNVEV (reference sequence). The length of the CDR3 is 13 residues. CDR3 residues: CASSPDLSYEQYF. The DNA for the CDR3 is TGTGCCAGCTCCCCGGACTTATCCTACGAGCAGTACTTC.

J is TRBJ2-7 and V is TRBV20-1; 12 nucleotides align to TRBD2. The CDR3 is made up of 14 amino acids. The V gene's germline CDR1 is DFQATT and CDR2 SNEGSKA (reference sequence). With 5 bases clipped from V and 3 bases from J, the junction kept 5 bases outside the gene matches. The CDR3 DNA reads TGCAGTGCTGACCTACTAGCGGGAGGCTACGAGCAGTACTTC. Residues: CSADLLAGGYEQYF.

The chain combines TRBV28 with TRBJ2-7, with 7 bases matching TRBD1. This CDR3 has 13 residues. Germline V gene sequence: CDR1 MDHEN, CDR2 SYDVKM. The V gene end was trimmed by 10 bases and the J gene end by 0 bases; junction bases not matched to a gene: 6. CDR3 bases: TGTGCCATCCTTGGACAGGCCTCCTACGAGCAGTACTTC. It translates to CAILGQASYEQYF. Complete variable domain (other parts from reference TRBV28 and TRBJ2-7): DVKVTQSSRYLVKRTGEKVFLECVQDMDHENMFWYRQDPGLGLRLIYFSYDVKMKEKGDIPEGYSVSREKKERFSLILESASTNQTSMYLCAILGQASYEQYFGPGTRLTVT.

This chain uses TRBV7-2 with TRBJ2-7, with TRBD2 matching over 7 bases. Trimming took 2 bases from V and 0 from J; bases not matched to a gene: 4. CDR3 length: 15 amino acids. Per the germline V gene, CDR1 is SGHTA and CDR2 is FQGNSA. In DNA, the CDR3 is TGTGCCAGCAGCTTATCGGGGGGAACCTCCTACGAGCAGTACTTC. This sequence encodes CASSLSGGTSYEQYF.

The chain has TRBV19 and TRBJ2-4; 8 bases are shared with TRBD2. The trim removed 4 bases at V and 5 bases at J, leaving 7 bases unmatched. Germline V gives CDR1 LNHDA, CDR2 SQIVND (reference sequence). The CDR3 contains 15 residues. CDR3 coding DNA: TGTGCCAGTAGTACTCAGCGGGAGTGGGAAAACATTCAGTACTTC. Amino acid sequence: CASSTQREWENIQYF.

The chain employs TRBV12-3 or TRBV12-4 and TRBJ2-5; TRBD1 or TRBD2 may be the D gene (5 bases each). V gave up 7 bases and J gave up 1 base, with 19 bases separating them. The CDR3 covers 16 residues. This chain's CDR3 is CASTIGTASPQETQYF. In nucleotides, the CDR3 is TGTGCCAGCACCATCGGGACGGCATCTCCCCAAGAGACCCAGTACTTC.

This chain links TRBV18 with TRBJ2-7; D may be TRBD1 (6 bases). This CDR3 has 15 amino acids. V dropped 1 base and J dropped 2 bases, with 12 bases sitting between them. Germline V gene lookup returns CDR1 KGHSH and CDR2 LQKENI. DNA of the CDR3: TGTGCCAGCTCACCACTGACAGGAGATCCCTACGAGCAGTACTTC. Translation gives CASSPLTGDPYEQYF. Full variable domain (remainder filled in from reference TRBV18 and TRBJ2-7): NAGVMQNPRHLVRRRGQEARLRCSPMKGHSHVYWYRQLPEEGLKFMVYLQKENIIDESGMPKERFSAEFPKEGPSILRIQQVVRGDSAAYFCASSPLTGDPYEQYFGPGTRLTVT.

This clonotype was seen a few times. This chain uses TRBV20-1 with TRBJ2-4; a possible D gene is TRBD1 (6 bases). Germline assignment: CDR1 DFQATT and CDR2 SNEGSKA (reference sequence). Trimming shortened V by 8 bases and J by 1 base, and 12 bases separated the two germline ends. The CDR3 runs to 13 residues. The DNA for the CDR3 is TGCAGTACTCCAGGGGAGGCCAAAAACATTCAGTACTTC. Its protein product is CSTPGEAKNIQYF.

This clonotype occurred a few times. The V gene is TRBV29-1, the J gene TRBJ2-5, with D tentatively TRBD1 (6 bases). This CDR3 is 15 amino acids long. CDR1 and CDR2 from the germline V gene are SQVTM and ANQGSEA. Trimming pared 4 bases from V and 4 bases from J, leaving 19 bases between. The CDR3 nucleotides read TGCAGCGTTGTCACAACCGGGACAAACCCAGAGACCCAGTACTTC. Its protein product is CSVVTTGTNPETQYF.

The chain recombines TRBV12-3 or TRBV12-4 with TRBJ1-2; 11 nucleotides line up with TRBD1. This CDR3 is built from 14 residues. V shed 6 bases and J 6 bases; nucleotides not matched to a gene: 6. This CDR3 is CASRYGTGGNGYTF. CDR3 sequence (DNA): TGTGCCAGCAGATACGGGACAGGGGGGAATGGCTACACCTTC.

The chain combines TRBV20-1 with TRBJ2-6, with D tentatively TRBD2 (5 bases). The germline V and J ends were trimmed by 6 bases and 2 bases, with 11 bases remaining between them. This CDR3 is built from 14 residues. Germline V lookup: CDR1 DFQATT, CDR2 SNEGSKA (reference sequence). The CDR3 sequence: CSAEREPGANVLTF. In nucleotides, the CDR3 is TGCAGTGCGGAAAGGGAGCCTGGGGCCAACGTCCTGACTTTC.

This clonotype has more than one count but fewer than ten. This chain uses TRBV20-1 with TRBJ2-5; maybe TRBD2 (7 bases). The J call may be faulty, since TRBJ2-7 better matches the DNA end. The CDR3 runs 15 residues. Germline CDR1 and CDR2: DFQATT and SNEGSKA (reference sequence). This CDR3 is CSATLRGGLYYEQYF. The CDR3 DNA follows: TGCAGTGCTACCCTTAGGGGGGGGCTGTACTACGAGCAGTACTTC.

This clonotype has only one observation. The chain recombines TRBV24-1 with TRBJ2-4; no clear D. V was shortened by 4 bases and J by 1 base, with 10 bases between the two germline ends. CDR1 and CDR2 (germline): KGHDR, SFDVKD. The CDR3 is 15 residues long. For the CDR3, the DNA is TGTGCCACCAGTGACTCAAAAGTGGCCAAAAACATTCAGTACTTC. Protein sequence: CATSDSKVAKNIQYF.

On this clonotype: An end of the junction differs from the germline gene, which may be a read error. This chain joins TRBV6-2 or TRBV6-3 and TRBJ2-5, with 9 nucleotides matching TRBD1. Germline-derived CDR1 and CDR2 are MNHEY and SVGEGT. This CDR3 is built from 17 residues. The CDR3 nucleotides read TGTGCCAGCGGTTATAGAGTTGGGCACAGGGGGCGAGAGACCCAGTACTTC. Its protein is CASGYRVGHRGRETQYF.

V gene TRBV19 combines with J gene TRBJ2-7, with 9 bases aligning to TRBD1. The CDR3 is 15 residues long. V dropped 5 bases and J dropped 1; count of bases not matched to a gene: 6. CDR1 is LNHDA, CDR2 SQIVND, per germline (reference sequence). The CDR3: CASSPGQGESYEQYF. The CDR3 region has the DNA TGTGCCAGTAGTCCGGGACAGGGAGAATCCTACGAGCAGTACTTC.

This clonotype appeared a single time. The chain recombines TRBV7-9 with TRBJ1-1; unclear D gene. Germline loops: CDR1 SEHNR, CDR2 FQNEAQ (reference sequence). The V and J ends lost 6 bases and 1 base respectively, with 6 bases between them. The CDR3 length is 12 residues. The CDR3: CASSAKNTEAFF. As DNA, the CDR3 is TGTGCCAGCAGTGCAAAGAACACTGAAGCTTTCTTT.

This chain uses TRBV6-5 with TRBJ2-3; no clear D. V was pared by 8 bases and J by 4 bases, with 16 bases between. This CDR3 is 14 amino acids long. Germline-derived CDR1 and CDR2 are MNHEY and SVGAGI. CDR3 amino acids: CASSGSTPSDTQYF. The CDR3 DNA reads TGTGCCAGCTCTGGCTCCACCCCGTCAGATACGCAGTATTTT.

V gene TRBV12-3 or TRBV12-4 combines with J gene TRBJ2-7, with D unresolved. The V end was cut by 5 bases, the J end by 1 base, with 12 bases between. The CDR3 is 14 amino acids. CDR3 DNA: TGTGCCAGCAGTCTCGGGTGGGTGTCCTACGAGCAGTACTTC. Protein product: CASSLGWVSYEQYF.

The chain recombines TRBV12-5 with TRBJ2-1, with D possibly matching TRBD2 (5 bases). The CDR3 covers 14 residues. Germline V gene data show CDR1 as LGHNT and CDR2 as FRNRAP. Between the trimmed V and J ends, which lost 5 bases and 6 bases, there was a span of 14 bases. CDR3 sequence reads: CASGHGGGSNEQFF. CDR3 sequence (DNA): TGTGCTAGTGGTCACGGTGGAGGCTCCAATGAGCAGTTCTTC.